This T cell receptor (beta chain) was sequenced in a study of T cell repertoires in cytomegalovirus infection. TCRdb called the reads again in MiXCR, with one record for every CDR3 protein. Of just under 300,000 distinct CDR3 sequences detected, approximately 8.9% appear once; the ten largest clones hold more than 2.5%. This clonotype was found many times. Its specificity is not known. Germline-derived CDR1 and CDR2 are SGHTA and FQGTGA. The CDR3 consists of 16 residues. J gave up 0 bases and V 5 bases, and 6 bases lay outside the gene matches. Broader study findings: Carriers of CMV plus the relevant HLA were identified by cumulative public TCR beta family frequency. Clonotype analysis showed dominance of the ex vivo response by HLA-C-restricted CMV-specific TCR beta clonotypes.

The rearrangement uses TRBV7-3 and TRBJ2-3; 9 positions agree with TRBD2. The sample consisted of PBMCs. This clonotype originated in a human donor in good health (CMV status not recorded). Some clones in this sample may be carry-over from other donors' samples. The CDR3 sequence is CASSLSGLASTDTQYF. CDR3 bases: TGTGCCAGCAGCCTCTCCGGACTAGCGAGCACAGATACGCAGTATTTT.